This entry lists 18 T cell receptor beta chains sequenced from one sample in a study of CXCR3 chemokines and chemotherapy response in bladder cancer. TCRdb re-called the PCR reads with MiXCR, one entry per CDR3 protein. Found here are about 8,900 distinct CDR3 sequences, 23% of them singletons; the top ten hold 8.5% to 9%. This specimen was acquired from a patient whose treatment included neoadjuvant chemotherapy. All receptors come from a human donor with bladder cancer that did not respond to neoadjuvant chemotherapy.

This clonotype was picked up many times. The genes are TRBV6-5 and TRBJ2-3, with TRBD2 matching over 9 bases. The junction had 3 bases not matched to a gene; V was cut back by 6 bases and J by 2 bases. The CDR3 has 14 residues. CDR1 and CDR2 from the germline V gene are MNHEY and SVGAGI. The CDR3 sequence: CASRRGGPTDTQYF. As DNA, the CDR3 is TGTGCCAGCAGGCGGGGGGGACCCACAGATACGCAGTATTTT.

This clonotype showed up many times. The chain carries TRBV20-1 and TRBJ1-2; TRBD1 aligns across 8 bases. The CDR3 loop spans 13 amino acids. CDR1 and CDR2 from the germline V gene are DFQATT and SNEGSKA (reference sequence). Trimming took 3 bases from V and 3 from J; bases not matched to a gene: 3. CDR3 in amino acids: CSARTGEDYGYTF. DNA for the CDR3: TGCAGTGCTAGGACAGGGGAAGACTATGGCTACACCTTC.

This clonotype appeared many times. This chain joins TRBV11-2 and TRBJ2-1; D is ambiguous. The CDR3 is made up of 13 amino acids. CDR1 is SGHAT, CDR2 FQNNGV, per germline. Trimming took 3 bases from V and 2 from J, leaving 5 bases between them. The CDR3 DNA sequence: TGTGCCAGCAGCTTGAGGACCTACAATGAGCAGTTCTTC. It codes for CASSLRTYNEQFF.

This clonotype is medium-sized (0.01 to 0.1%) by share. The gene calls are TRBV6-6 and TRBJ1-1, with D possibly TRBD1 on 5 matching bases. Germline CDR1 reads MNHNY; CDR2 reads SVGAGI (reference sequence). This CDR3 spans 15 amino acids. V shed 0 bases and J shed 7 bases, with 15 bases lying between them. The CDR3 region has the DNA TGTGCCAGCAGTTACTCGGGGCAGGGACGGAATGAAGCTTTCTTT. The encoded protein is CASSYSGQGRNEAFF.

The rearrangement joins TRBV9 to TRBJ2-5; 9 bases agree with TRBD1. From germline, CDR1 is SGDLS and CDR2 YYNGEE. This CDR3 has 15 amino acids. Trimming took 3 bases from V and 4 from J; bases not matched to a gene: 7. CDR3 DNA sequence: TGTGCCAGCAGCGCCGTGACAGGGGGGCCAGAGACCCAGTACTTC. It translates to CASSAVTGGPETQYF.

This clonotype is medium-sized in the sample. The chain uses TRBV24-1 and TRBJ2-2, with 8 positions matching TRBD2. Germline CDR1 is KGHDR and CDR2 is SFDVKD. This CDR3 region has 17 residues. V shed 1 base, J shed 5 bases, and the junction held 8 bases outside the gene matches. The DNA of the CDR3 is TGTGCCACCAGTGATTTCGGGCTAGCGGGTGTTACCGGGGAGCTGTTTTTT. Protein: CATSDFGLAGVTGELFF.

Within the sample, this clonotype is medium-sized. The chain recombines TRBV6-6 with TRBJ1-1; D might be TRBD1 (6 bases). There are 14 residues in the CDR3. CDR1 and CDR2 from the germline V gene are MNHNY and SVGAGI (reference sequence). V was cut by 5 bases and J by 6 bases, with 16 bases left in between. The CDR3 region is CASSTGGGRPEAFF. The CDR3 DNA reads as TGTGCCAGCAGTACCGGGGGGGGCCGGCCTGAAGCTTTCTTT.

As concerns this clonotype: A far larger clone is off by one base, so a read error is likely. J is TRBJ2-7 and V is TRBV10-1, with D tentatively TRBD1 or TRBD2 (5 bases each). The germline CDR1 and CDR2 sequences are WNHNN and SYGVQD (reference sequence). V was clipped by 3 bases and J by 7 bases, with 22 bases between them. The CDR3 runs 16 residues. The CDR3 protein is CASSEEQGTSYNEQYF. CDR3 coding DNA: TGCGCCAGCAGTGAAGAGCAAGGGACCTCCTACAATGAGCAGTACTTC.

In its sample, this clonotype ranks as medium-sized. The CDR3 sequence is CASSIQGGLYYNEQFF. In DNA, the CDR3 is TGTGCCAGTAGTATCCAAGGGGGGCTCTACTACAATGAGCAGTTCTTC. The chain is built from TRBV19 and TRBJ2-1; either TRBD1 or TRBD2 may supply D (6 bases each). The V gene lost 3 bases and the J gene lost 3 bases, with 15 bases spanning the gap. CDR3 size: 16 residues. From germline, CDR1 is LNHDA and CDR2 SQIVND (reference sequence).

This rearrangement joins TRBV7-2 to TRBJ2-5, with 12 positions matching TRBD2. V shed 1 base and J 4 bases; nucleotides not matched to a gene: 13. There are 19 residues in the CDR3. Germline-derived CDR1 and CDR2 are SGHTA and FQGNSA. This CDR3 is CASSLVYVASGGEGETQYF. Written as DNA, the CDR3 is TGTGCCAGCAGCTTAGTCTACGTCGCTAGCGGGGGGGAGGGAGAGACCCAGTACTTC.

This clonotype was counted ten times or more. For the CDR3, the DNA is TGTGCCAGCAGCTTGGAGGAGATCCTCTCTGGAAACACCATATATTTT. Amino acids: CASSLEEILSGNTIYF. The chain is built from TRBV5-5 and TRBJ1-3, with unresolved D. This CDR3 comprises 16 residues. The V and J ends lost 0 bases and 0 bases respectively, with 10 bases between them. Germline V CDR1 and CDR2: SGHKS, YYEKEE (reference sequence).

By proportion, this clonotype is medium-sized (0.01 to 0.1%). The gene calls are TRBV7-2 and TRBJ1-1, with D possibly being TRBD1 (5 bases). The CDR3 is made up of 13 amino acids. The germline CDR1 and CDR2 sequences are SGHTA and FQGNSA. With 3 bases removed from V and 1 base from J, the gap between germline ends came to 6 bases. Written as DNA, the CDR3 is TGTGCCAGCAGCTTGGGGCGGAACACTGAAGCTTTCTTT. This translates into CASSLGRNTEAFF.

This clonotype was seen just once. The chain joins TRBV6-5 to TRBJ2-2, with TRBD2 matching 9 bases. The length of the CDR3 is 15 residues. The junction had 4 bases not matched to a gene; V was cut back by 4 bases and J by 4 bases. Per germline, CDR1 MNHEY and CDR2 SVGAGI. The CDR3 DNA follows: TGTGCCAGCAGTTCGCGGGGGGGGTCCACCGGGGAGCTGTTTTTT. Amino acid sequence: CASSSRGGSTGELFF.

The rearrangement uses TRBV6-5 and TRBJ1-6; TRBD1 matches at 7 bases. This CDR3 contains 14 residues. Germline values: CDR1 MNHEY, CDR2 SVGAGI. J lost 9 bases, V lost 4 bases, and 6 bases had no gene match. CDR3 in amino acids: CASSSGTVGSPLHF. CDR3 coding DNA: TGTGCCAGCAGTTCCGGGACAGTAGGTTCACCCCTCCACTTT.

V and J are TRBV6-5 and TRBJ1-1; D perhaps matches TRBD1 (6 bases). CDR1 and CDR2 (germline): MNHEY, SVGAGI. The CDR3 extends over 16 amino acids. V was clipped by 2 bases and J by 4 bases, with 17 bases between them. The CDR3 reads CASSYRDTLASTEAFF. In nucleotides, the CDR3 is TGTGCCAGCAGTTACCGGGACACCTTAGCGAGCACTGAAGCTTTCTTT.

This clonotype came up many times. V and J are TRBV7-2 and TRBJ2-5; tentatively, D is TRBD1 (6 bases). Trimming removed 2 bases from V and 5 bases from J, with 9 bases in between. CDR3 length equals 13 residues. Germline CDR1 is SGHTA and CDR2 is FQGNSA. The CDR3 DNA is TGTGCCAGCAGCTTAACAGGGTGGGAGACCCAGTACTTC. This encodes CASSLTGWETQYF.

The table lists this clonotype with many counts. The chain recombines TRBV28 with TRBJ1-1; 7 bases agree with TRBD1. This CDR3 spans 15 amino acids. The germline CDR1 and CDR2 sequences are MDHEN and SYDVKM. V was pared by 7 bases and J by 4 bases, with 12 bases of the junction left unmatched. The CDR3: CASTEGGSPSTEAFF. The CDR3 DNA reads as TGTGCCAGCACCGAAGGGGGCAGCCCTTCCACTGAAGCTTTCTTT.

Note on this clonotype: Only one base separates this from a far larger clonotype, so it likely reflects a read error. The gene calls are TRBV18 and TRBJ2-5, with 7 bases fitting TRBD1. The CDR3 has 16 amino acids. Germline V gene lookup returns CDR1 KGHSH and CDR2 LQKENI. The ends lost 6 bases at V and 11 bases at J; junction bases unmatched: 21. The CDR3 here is CASSPTRQGTGNEQYF. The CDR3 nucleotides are TGTGCCAGCTCCCCCACCCGACAGGGAACGGGCAATGAGCAGTACTTC.